This TCR beta chain emerged from a study of T cell changes during pregnancy in multiple sclerosis. The data were produced by immunoSEQ multiplex PCR, yet TCRdb's version contains in-frame clones alone and is incomplete. Altogether about 76,000 clones are present, about 93% being singletons, with the ten largest covering 1.5% to 2%. The germline V gene encodes CDR1 SGHKS and CDR2 YYEKEE (reference sequence). Trimming removed 0 bases from V and 3 bases from J; junction bases left unmatched: 6. This CDR3 region has 16 residues. This sequence joins TRBV5-5 and TRBJ1-5; 7 bases match TRBD1. This specimen was peripheral blood, taken in the first trimester of pregnancy. This TCR was sampled from a female donor in good health, enrolled as a control in a pregnancy study. CDR3 loop: CASSLERDSFNQPQHF. CDR3 bases: TGTGCCAGCAGCTTGGAAAGGGACAGTTTCAATCAGCCCCAGCATTTT.